A selection of T cell receptor beta chains follows, all from one sample in a study of blood T cell repertoires in COVID-19. Clones were sequenced by immunoSEQ multiplex PCR, and TCRdb holds only the in-frame ones, with some missing. The sample has under 300,000 clones; around nine tenths are singletons. The specimen was PBMCs or T cells enriched from blood (not recorded which). Every receptor here comes from a woman under 30 who had recovered from COVID-19. The CDR3 runs from the conserved cysteine through the conserved F or W. The D gene is left open where the match is weak. Only part of the rows carry a size: once, few, many, or a class if the clone is expanded.

. | 14 | TRBD1 | TRBJ2-3 | TRBV5-5 | CASRSTGATDTQYF | TGTGCCAGCAGGTCGACAGGGGCCACAGATACGCAGTATTTT
. | 14 | . | TRBJ1-4 | TRBV7-9 | CASSLPGTNEKLFF | TGTGCCAGCAGCTTGCCGGGTACTAATGAAAAACTGTTTTTT
. | 17 | TRBD2 | TRBJ2-3 | TRBV11-3 | CASSSGLAGPITDTQYF | TGTGCCAGCAGCTCGGGACTAGCGGGACCTATAACAGATACGCAGTATTTT
. | 16 | . | TRBJ2-3 | TRBV11-2 | CASSLEGASATDTQYF | TGTGCCAGCAGCTTAGAGGGGGCGTCAGCCACAGATACGCAGTATTTT
. | 15 | . | TRBJ1-6 | TRBV9 | CASSVDQGRNSPLHF | TGTGCCAGCAGCGTAGATCAGGGGCGAAATTCACCCCTCCACTTT
. | 16 | TRBD2 | TRBJ2-2 | TRBV27 | CASSLLSGSLAGELFF | TGTGCCAGCAGTTTACTTAGCGGGAGTCTAGCCGGGGAGCTGTTTTTT
. | 13 | . | TRBJ1-2 | TRBV7-3 | CASSLGQLYGYTF | TGTGCCAGCAGCTTAGGACAGCTCTATGGCTACACCTTC
. | 15 | . | TRBJ2-7 | TRBV18 | CASSLRSGGMEEQYF | TGTGCCAGCTCACTTCGATCGGGGGGCATGGAGGAGCAGTACTTC
. | 16 | . | TRBJ2-1 | TRBV11-1 | CASSLDPGVGYNEQFF | TGTGCCAGCAGCTTAGATCCCGGGGTTGGTTACAATGAGCAGTTCTTC
once | 13 | TRBD1 | TRBJ2-7 | TRBV28 | CASGRQGPYEQYF | TGTGCCAGCGGGAGACAGGGACCTTACGAGCAGTACTTC
. | 12 | . | TRBJ1-5 | TRBV19 | CASSISSSPQHF | TGTGCCAGTAGTATATCTTCCTCCCCCCAGCATTTT
few | 16 | . | TRBJ2-7 | TRBV6-5 | CASSYAGRSRLGEQYF | TGTGCCAGCAGTTACGCGGGGCGATCCCGCCTAGGCGAGCAGTACTTC
. | 15 | . | TRBJ2-1 | TRBV7-9 | CASSSMRESPHEQFF | TGTGCCAGCAGTTCCATGAGGGAGAGTCCGCATGAGCAGTTCTTC
once | 15 | TRBD2 | TRBJ2-1 | TRBV3-1/TRBV3-2 | CASSLRSSGRDEQFF | TGTGCCAGCAGCCTCCGTTCCAGCGGGAGGGATGAGCAGTTCTTC
. | 16 | . | TRBJ1-2 | TRBV27 | CASSDNVGRGTYGYTF | TGTGCCAGCAGTGATAATGTGGGCAGGGGAACCTATGGCTACACCTTC
once | 12 | TRBD2 | TRBJ2-1 | TRBV29-1 | CSVAGLVDEQFF | TGCAGCGTTGCGGGACTAGTCGATGAGCAGTTCTTC
. | 12 | TRBD1 | TRBJ1-4 | TRBV5-5 | CASSLQGGKLFF | TGTGCCAGCAGCTTGCAGGGGGGTAAACTGTTTTTT
. | 14 | . | TRBJ1-1 | TRBV18 | CASSPSTRNTEAFF | TGTGCCAGCTCGCCCTCGACTCGTAACACTGAAGCTTTCTTT
few | 14 | TRBD1 | TRBJ2-2 | TRBV19 | CASTKGQSFGELFF | TGTGCCAGTACTAAGGGACAGAGCTTCGGGGAGCTGTTTTTT